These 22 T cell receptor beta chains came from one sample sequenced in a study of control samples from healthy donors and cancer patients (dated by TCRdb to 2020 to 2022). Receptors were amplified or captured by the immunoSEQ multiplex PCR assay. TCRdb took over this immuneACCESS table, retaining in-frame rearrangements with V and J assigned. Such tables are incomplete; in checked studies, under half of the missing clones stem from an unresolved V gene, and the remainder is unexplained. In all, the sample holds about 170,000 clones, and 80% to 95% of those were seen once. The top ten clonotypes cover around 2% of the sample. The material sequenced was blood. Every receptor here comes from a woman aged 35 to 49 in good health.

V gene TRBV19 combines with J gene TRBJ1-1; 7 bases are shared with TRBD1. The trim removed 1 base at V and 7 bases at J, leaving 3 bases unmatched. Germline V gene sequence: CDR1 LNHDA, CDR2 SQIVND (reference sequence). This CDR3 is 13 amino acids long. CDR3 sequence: CASSIATGNEAFF. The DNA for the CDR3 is TGTGCCAGTAGTATAGCGACAGGGAATGAAGCTTTCTTT.

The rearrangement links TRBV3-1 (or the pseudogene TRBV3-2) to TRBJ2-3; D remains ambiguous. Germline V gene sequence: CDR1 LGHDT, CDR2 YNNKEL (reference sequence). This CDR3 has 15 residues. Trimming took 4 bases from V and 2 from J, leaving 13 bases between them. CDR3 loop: CASSLVFGSTDTQYF. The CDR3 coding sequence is TGTGCCAGCAGCCTGGTCTTTGGGTCCACAGATACGCAGTATTTT.

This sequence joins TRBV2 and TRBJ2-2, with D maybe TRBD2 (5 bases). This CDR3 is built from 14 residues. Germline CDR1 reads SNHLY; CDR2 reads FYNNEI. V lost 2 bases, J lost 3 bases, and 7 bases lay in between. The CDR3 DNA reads TGTGCCAGCAGTGAACGAGGGTACACCGGGGAGCTGTTTTTT. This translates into CASSERGYTGELFF.

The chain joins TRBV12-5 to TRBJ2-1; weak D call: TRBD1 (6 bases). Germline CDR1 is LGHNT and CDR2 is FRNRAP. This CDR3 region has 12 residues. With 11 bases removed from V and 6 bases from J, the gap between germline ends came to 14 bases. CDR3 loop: CASNRAGNEQFF. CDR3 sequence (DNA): TGTGCTTCCAACAGGGCGGGCAATGAGCAGTTCTTC.

CDR3 nucleotide sequence: TGTGCCAGCAAAACTGCCTACGAGCAGTACTTC. Protein sequence: CASKTAYEQYF. This sequence joins TRBV6-5 and TRBJ2-7; D is uncertain. The CDR3 length is 11 residues. Trimming stripped 7 bases from V and 2 bases from J, with 6 bases between. Germline V gene lookup returns CDR1 MNHEY and CDR2 SVGAGI.

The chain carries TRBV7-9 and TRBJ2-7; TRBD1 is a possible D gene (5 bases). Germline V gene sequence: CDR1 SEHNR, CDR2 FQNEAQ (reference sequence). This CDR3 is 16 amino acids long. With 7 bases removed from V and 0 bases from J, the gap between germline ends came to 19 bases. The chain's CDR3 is CASTPPLDTASYEQYF. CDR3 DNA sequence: TGTGCCAGCACCCCTCCCCTGGACACTGCCTCCTACGAGCAGTACTTC.

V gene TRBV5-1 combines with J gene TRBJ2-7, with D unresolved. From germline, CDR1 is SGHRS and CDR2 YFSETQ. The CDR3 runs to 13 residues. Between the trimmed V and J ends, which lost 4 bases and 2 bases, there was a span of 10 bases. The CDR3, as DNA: TGCGCCAGCAGCCCAGACCTCCCCTACGAGCAGTACTTC. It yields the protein CASSPDLPYEQYF.

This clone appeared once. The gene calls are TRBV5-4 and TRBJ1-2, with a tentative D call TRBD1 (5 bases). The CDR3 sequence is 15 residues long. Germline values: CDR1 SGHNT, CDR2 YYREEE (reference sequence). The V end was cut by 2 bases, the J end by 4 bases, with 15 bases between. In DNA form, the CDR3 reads TGTGCCAGCAGCTTTCTCAGGGCCGGGACCTATGGCTACACCTTC. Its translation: CASSFLRAGTYGYTF.

CDR3: CASSAQDIDRVLAETQYF. The CDR3 DNA reads TGTGCCAGCTCCGCACAGGACATTGACAGGGTGTTAGCGGAGACCCAGTACTTC. The chain employs TRBV18 and TRBJ2-5, with 7 bases fitting TRBD1. Germline CDR1 KGHSH, CDR2 LQKENI. This CDR3 is 18 amino acids long. J was trimmed by 5 bases and V by 6 bases; bases with no gene match: 21.

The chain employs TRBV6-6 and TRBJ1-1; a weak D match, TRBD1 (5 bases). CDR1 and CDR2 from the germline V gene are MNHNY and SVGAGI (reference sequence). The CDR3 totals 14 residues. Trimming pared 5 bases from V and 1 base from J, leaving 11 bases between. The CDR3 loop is CASSHGGENTEAFF. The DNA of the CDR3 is TGTGCCAGCAGTCACGGGGGGGAGAACACTGAAGCTTTCTTT.

CDR3 DNA: TGTGCCAGTAGACTGACAGGGTCCTATGGCTACACCTTC. Its translation: CASRLTGSYGYTF. V is TRBV19 and J is TRBJ1-2, with 7 positions matching TRBD1. The CDR3 has 13 residues. The V segment lost 6 bases and the J segment 4 bases; nucleotides outside the gene matches: 5. Germline V gene data show CDR1 as LNHDA and CDR2 as SQIVND (reference sequence).

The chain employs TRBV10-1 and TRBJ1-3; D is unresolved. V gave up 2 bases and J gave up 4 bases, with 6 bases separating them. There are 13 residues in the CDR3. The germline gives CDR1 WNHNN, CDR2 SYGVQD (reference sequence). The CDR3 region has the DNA TGCGCCAGCAGTGAGGGCCCCGGAAACACCATATATTTT. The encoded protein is CASSEGPGNTIYF.

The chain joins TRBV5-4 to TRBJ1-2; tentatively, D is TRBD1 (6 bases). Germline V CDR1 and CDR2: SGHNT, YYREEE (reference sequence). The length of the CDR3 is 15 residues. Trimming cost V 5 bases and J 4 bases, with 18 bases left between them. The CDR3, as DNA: TGTGCCAGCAGTCACACAGGGTGGGGGTCCTATGGCTACACCTTC. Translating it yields CASSHTGWGSYGYTF. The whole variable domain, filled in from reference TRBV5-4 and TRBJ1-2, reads ETGVTQSPTHLIKTRGQQVTLRCSSQSGHNTVSWYQQALGQGPQFIFQYYREEENGRGNFPPRFSGLQFPNYSSELNVNALELDDSALYLCASSHTGWGSYGYTFGSGTRLTVV.

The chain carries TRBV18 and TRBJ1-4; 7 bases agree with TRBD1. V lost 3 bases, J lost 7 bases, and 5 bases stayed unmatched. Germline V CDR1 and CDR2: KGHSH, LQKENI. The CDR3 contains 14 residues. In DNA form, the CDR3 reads TGTGCCAGCTCACCCCCCGGGACAGTTGAAAAACTGTTTTTT. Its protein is CASSPPGTVEKLFF.

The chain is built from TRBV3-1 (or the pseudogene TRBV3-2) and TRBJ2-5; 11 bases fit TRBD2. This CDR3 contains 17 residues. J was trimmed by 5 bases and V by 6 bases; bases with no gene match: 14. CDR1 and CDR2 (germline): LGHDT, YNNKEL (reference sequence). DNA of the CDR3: TGTGCCAGCAGTCCAAAAGGTAGCGGGGGGGCGAGGGAGACCCAGTACTTC. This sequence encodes CASSPKGSGGARETQYF.

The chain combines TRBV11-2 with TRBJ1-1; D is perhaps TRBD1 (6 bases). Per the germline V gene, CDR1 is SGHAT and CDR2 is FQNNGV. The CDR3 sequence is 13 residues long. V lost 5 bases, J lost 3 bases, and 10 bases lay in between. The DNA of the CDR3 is TGTGCCAGCAGCCAGGGGCCGGACACTGAAGCTTTCTTT. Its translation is CASSQGPDTEAFF.

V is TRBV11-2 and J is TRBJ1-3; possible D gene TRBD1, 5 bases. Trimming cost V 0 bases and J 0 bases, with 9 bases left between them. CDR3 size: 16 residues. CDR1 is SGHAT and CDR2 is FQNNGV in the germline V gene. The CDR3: CASSLDEGISGNTIYF. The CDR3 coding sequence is TGTGCCAGCAGCTTAGACGAGGGGATCTCTGGAAACACCATATATTTT.

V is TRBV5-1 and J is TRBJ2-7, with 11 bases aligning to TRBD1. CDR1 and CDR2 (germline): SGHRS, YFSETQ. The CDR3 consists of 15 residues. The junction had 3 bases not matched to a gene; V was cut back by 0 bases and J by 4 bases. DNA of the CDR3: TGCGCCAGCAGCTTGGTTGGGACAGGGGGTTACGAGCAGTACTTC. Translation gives CASSLVGTGGYEQYF.

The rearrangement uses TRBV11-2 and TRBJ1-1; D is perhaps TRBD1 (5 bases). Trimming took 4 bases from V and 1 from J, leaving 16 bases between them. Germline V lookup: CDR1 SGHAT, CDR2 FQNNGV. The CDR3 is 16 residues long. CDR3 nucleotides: TGTGCCAGCAGCTCGGGGGTTGGGGCCCCGAACACTGAAGCTTTCTTT. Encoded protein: CASSSGVGAPNTEAFF.

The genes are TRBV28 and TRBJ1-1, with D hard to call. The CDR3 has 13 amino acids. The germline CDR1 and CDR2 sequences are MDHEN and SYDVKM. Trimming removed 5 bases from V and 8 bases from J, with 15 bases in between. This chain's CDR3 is CASSPPPAVEAFF. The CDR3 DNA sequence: TGTGCCAGCAGTCCCCCCCCGGCCGTAGAAGCTTTCTTT. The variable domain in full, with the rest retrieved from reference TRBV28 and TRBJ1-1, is DVKVTQSSRYLVKRTGEKVFLECVQDMDHENMFWYRQDPGLGLRLIYFSYDVKMKEKGDIPEGYSVSREKKERFSLILESASTNQTSMYLCASSPPPAVEAFFGQGTRLTVV.

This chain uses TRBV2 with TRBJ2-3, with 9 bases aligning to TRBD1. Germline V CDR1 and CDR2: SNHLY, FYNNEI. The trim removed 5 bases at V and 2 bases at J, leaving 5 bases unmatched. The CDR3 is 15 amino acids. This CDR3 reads CASSPGTGNTDTQYF. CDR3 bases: TGTGCCAGCAGTCCCGGGACAGGGAACACAGATACGCAGTATTTT.

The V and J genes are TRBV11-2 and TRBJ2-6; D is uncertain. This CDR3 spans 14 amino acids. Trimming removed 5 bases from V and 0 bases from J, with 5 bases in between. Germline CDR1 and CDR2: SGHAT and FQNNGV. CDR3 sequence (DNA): TGTGCCAGCAGCCCGAACTCTGGGGCCAACGTCCTGACTTTC. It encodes CASSPNSGANVLTF.